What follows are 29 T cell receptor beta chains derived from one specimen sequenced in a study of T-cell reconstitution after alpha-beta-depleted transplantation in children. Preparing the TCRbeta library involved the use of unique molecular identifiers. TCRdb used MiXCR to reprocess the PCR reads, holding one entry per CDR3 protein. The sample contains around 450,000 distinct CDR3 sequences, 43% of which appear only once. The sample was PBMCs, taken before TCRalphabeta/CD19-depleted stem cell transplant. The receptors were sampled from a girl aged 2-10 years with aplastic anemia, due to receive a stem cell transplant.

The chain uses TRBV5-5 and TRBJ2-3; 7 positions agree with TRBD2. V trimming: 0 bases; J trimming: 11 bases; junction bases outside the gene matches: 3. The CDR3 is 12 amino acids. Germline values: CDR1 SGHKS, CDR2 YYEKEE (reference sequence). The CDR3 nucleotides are TGTGCCAGCAGCTTGGAAGGGACTATGCAGTATTTT. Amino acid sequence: CASSLEGTMQYF.

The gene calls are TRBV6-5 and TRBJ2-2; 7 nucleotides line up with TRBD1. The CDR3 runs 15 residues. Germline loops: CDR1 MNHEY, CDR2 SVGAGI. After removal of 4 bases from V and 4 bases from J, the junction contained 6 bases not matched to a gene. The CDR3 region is CASSSRDRVTGELFF. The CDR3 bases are TGTGCCAGCAGTTCCAGAGACAGGGTCACCGGGGAGCTGTTTTTT.

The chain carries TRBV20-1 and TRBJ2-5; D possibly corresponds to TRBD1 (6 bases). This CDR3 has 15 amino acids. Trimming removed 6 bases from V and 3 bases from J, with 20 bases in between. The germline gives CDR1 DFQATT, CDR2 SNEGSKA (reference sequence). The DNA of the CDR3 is TGCAGTGCCACGTCCCTCAGGACAGTCGAAGAGACCCAGTACTTC. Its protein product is CSATSLRTVEETQYF.

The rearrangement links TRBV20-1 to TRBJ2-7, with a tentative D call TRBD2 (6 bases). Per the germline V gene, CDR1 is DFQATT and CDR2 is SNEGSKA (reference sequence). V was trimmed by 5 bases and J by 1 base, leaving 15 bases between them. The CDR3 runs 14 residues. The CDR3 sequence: CSADGAGTSYEQYF. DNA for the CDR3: TGCAGTGCTGACGGAGCAGGGACTTCCTACGAGCAGTACTTC.

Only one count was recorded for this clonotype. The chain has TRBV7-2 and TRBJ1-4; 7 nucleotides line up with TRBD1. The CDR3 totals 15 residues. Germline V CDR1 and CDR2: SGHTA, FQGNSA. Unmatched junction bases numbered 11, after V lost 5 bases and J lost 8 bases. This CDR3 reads CASSTQQGRGEKLFF. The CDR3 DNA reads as TGTGCCAGCAGCACCCAACAGGGCAGGGGGGAAAAACTGTTTTTT.

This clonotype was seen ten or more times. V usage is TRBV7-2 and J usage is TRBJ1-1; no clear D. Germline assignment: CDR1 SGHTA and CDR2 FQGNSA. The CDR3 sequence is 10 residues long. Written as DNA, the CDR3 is TGTGTCCTTGGAGGTGTAGAAGCTTTCTTT. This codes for CVLGGVEAFF.

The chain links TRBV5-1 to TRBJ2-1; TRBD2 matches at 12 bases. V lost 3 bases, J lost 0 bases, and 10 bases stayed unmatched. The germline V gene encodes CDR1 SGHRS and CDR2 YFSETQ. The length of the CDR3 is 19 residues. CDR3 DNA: TGCGCCAGCAGCTCCGGCAAGACTAGCGGGGGAAGCTCCTACAATGAGCAGTTCTTC. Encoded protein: CASSSGKTSGGSSYNEQFF.

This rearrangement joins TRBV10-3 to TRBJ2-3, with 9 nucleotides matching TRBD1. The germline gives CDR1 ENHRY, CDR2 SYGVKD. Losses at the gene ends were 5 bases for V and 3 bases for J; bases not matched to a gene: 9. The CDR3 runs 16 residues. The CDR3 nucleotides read TGTGCCATCAGTTCGCTACCGGGACAGGGAACAGATACGCAGTATTTT. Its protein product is CAISSLPGQGTDTQYF.

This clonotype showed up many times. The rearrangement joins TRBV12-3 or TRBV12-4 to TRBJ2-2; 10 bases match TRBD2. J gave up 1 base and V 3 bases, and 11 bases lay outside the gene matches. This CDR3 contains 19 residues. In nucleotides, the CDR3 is TGTGCCAGCAGTTTTGTCAGCGGGAGGGCCTCTCGGAACACCGGGGAGCTGTTTTTT. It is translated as CASSFVSGRASRNTGELFF.

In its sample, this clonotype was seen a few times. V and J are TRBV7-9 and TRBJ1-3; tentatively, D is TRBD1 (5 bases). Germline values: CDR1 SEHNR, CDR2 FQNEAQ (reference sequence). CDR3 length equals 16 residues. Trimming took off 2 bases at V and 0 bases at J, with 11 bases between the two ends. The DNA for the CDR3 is TGTGCCAGCAGCTTACAGGGTTTGGGCTCTGGAAACACCATATATTTT. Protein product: CASSLQGLGSGNTIYF.

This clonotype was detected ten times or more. For the CDR3, the DNA is TGTGCCAGCAGCCCAGGGAGCGATACGCAGTATTTT. Amino acid sequence: CASSPGSDTQYF. V usage is TRBV6-5 and J usage is TRBJ2-3, with D possibly being TRBD1 or TRBD2 (5 bases each). The V and J ends lost 6 bases and 6 bases respectively, with 10 bases between them. Germline V gene lookup returns CDR1 MNHEY and CDR2 SVGAGI. This CDR3 is built from 12 residues.

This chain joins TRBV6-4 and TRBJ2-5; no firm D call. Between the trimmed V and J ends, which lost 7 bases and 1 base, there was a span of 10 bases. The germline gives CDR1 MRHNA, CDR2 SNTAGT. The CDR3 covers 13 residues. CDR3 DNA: TGTGCCAGCACCCCAGGCTCCCAAGAGACCCAGTACTTC. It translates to CASTPGSQETQYF.

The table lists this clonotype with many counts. This chain's CDR3 is CASSLGSGGLYEQYF. The CDR3 DNA follows: TGCGCCAGCAGCTTGGGTAGCGGGGGACTTTACGAGCAGTACTTC. The chain is built from TRBV5-1 and TRBJ2-7, with 9 bases that match TRBD2. The germline V gene encodes CDR1 SGHRS and CDR2 YFSETQ. CDR3 length: 15 amino acids. Trimming at V came to 0 bases and at J to 4 bases, leaving 5 bases not matched to a gene.

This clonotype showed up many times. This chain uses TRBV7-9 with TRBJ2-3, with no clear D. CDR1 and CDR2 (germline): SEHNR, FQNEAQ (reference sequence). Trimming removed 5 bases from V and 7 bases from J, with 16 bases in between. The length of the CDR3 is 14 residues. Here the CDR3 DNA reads TGTGCCAGCAGCCCGCTCGGTGGGCGTTATACGCAGTATTTT. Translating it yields CASSPLGGRYTQYF.

CDR3 nucleotide sequence: TGTGCCAGCAGCTCCATAGGACAAGGCTCGAACACCGGGGAGCTGTTTTTT. Translated, it gives CASSSIGQGSNTGELFF. This chain joins TRBV13 and TRBJ2-2, with D perhaps matching TRBD1 (5 bases). Trimming left V 4 bases short and J 0 bases short, with 15 bases between. The CDR3 is 17 amino acids. The germline CDR1 and CDR2 sequences are PRHDT and FYEKMQ (reference sequence).

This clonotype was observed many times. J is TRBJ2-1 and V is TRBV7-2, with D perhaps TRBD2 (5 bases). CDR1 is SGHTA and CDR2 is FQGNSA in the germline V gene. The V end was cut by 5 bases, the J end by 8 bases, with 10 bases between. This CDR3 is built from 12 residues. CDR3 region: CASSQQRDEQFF. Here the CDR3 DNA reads TGTGCCAGCAGCCAGCAGAGGGATGAGCAGTTCTTC.

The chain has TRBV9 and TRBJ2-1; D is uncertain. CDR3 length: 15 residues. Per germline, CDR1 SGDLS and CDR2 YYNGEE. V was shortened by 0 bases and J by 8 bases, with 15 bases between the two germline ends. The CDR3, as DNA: TGTGCCAGCAGCGTAGTCAGCGTGGTAAATCATGAGCAGTTCTTC. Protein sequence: CASSVVSVVNHEQFF.

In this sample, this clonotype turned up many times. CDR3 DNA: TGTGCCAGCAGTTACGGGGCTAGCGGGAGGCCAGCGGACGAGCAGTACTTC. This sequence encodes CASSYGASGRPADEQYF. This chain uses TRBV6-5 with TRBJ2-7; 11 positions agree with TRBD2. Germline trimming cut 2 bases from V and 5 bases from J; bases unmatched to any gene: 11. In germline, CDR1 is MNHEY, CDR2 SVGAGI. This CDR3 spans 17 amino acids.

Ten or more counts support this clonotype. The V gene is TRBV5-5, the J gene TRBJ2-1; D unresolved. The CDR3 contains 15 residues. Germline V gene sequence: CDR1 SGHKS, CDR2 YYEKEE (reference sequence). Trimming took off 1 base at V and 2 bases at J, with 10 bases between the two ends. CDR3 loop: CASSLKKGPYNEQFF. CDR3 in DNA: TGTGCCAGCAGCTTGAAAAAGGGCCCCTACAATGAGCAGTTCTTC.

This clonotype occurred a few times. The CDR3 here is CASSQSWTGAYGYTF. The CDR3 DNA is TGTGCCAGCAGCCAATCCTGGACAGGGGCGTATGGCTACACCTTC. The V call is TRBV16, the J call TRBJ1-2; TRBD1 agrees at 9 bases. The V gene end was trimmed by 0 bases and the J gene end by 5 bases; junction bases not matched to a gene: 4. The germline V gene encodes CDR1 KGHSY and CDR2 FQNENV. CDR3 length equals 15 residues.

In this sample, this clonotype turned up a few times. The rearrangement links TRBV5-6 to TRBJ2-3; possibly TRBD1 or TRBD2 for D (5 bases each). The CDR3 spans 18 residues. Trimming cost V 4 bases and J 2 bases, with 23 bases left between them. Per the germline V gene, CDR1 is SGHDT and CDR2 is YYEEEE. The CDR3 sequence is CASSRRVVGVLFTDTQYF. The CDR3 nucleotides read TGTGCCAGCAGCCGACGCGTCGTGGGGGTGCTATTCACAGATACGCAGTATTTT.

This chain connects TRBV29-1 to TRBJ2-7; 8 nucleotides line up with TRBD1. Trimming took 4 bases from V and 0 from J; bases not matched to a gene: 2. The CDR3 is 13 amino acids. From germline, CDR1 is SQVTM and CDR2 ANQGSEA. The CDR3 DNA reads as TGCAGCGTTGCGGACAGGGCCTCCTACGAGCAGTACTTC. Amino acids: CSVADRASYEQYF.

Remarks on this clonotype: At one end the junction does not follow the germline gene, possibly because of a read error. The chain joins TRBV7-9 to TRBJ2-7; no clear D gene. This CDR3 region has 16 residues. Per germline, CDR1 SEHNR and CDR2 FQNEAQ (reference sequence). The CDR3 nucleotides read TGTGCCAGCAGCCTGCTACCACAAAGATTATTCTACGGGCAGTACTTC. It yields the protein CASSLLPQRLFYGQYF.

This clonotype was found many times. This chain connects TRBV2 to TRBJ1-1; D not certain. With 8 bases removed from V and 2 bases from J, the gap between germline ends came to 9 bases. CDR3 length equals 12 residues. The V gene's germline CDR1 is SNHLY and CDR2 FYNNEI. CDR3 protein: CASARDNTEAFF. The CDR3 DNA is TGTGCCAGCGCAAGGGATAACACTGAAGCTTTCTTT. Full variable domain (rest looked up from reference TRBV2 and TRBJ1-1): EPEVTQTPSHQVTQMGQEVILRCVPISNHLYFYWYRQILGQKVEFLVSFYNNEISEKSEIFDDQFSVERPDGSNFTLKIRSTKLEDSAMYFCASARDNTEAFFGQGTRLTVV.

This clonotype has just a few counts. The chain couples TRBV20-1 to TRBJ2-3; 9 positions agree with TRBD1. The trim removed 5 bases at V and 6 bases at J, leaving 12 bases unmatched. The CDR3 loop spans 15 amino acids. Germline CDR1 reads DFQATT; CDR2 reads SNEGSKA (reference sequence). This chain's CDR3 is CSAHRGQGRKDTQYF. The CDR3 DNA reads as TGCAGTGCTCATAGGGGACAGGGTCGGAAGGATACGCAGTATTTT.

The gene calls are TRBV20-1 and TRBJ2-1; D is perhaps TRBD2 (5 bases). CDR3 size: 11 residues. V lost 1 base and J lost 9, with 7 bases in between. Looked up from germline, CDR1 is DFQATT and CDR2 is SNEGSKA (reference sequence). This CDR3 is CSARGGIEQFF. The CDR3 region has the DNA TGCAGTGCTAGAGGAGGGATTGAGCAGTTCTTC.

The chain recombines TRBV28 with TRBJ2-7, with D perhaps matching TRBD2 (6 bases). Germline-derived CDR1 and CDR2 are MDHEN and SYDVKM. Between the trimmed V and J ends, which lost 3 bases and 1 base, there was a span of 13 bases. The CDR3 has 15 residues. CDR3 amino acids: CASSFDGSKSYEQYF. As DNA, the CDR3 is TGTGCCAGCAGTTTTGACGGGAGCAAGTCCTACGAGCAGTACTTC.

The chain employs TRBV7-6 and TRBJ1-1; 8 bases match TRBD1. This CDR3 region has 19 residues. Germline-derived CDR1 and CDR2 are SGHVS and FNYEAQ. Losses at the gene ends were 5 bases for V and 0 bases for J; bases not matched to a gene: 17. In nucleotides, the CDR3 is TGTGCCAGCAGCCGTCGGGCACCGCCGGGACAGGCCTTGAACACTGAAGCTTTCTTT. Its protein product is CASSRRAPPGQALNTEAFF.

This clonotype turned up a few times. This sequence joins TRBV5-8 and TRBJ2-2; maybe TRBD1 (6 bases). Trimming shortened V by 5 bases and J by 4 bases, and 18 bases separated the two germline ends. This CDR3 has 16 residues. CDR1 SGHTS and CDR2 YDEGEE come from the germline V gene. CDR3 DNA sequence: TGTGCCAGCAGTCCGTTTGGTTGGGGGCTCACCGGGGAGCTGTTTTTT. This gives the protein CASSPFGWGLTGELFF.